Below, 21 T cell receptor beta chains from the same sample are listed, as sequenced in a study of cytomegalovirus exposure and HLA in healthy donors. PCR used 60 Vbeta primers and 13 Jbeta primers. Clones were sequenced by immunoSEQ multiplex PCR, and TCRdb holds only the in-frame ones, with some missing. The sample records about 210,000 clones, about four fifths being singletons. The specimen sequenced was PBMCs. Receptors originate from a woman in her 50s in good health and CMV-seropositive.

The chain employs TRBV7-8 and TRBJ2-5; 10 bases fit TRBD1. Looked up from germline, CDR1 is SGHVS and CDR2 is FQNEAQ. Trimming cost V 3 bases and J 5 bases; bases outside gene matches: 6. There are 15 residues in the CDR3. CDR3 protein: CASSLGQGSVETQYF. The CDR3 region has the DNA TGTGCCAGCAGCTTGGGACAGGGGTCGGTTGAGACCCAGTACTTC.

The CDR3 protein is CASREDSGGNQPQHF. CDR3 in DNA: TGTGCCAGTAGAGAGGACAGTGGTGGCAATCAGCCCCAGCATTTT. V is TRBV19 and J is TRBJ1-5, with a weak D call TRBD1 (6 bases). Per the germline V gene, CDR1 is LNHDA and CDR2 is SQIVND (reference sequence). This CDR3 is built from 15 residues. V lost 6 bases, J lost 2 bases, and 14 bases lay in between.

The V gene is TRBV5-1, the J gene TRBJ1-4, with D possibly being TRBD1 (5 bases). This CDR3 is built from 15 residues. The germline gives CDR1 SGHRS, CDR2 YFSETQ. V was cut by 4 bases and J by 5 bases, with 15 bases left in between. The CDR3 DNA sequence: TGCGCCAGCAGCCCGGACATGATCCTAAATGAAAAACTGTTTTTT. It encodes CASSPDMILNEKLFF. The variable domain in full, with the rest retrieved from reference TRBV5-1 and TRBJ1-4, is KAGVTQTPRYLIKTRGQQVTLSCSPISGHRSVSWYQQTPGQGLQFLFEYFSETQRNKGNFPGRFSGRQFSNSRSEMNVSTLELGDSALYLCASSPDMILNEKLFFGSGTQLSVL.

The rearrangement links TRBV5-6 to TRBJ1-5; 10 nucleotides align to TRBD1. This CDR3 has 15 amino acids. From germline, CDR1 is SGHDT and CDR2 YYEEEE. Losses at the gene ends were 4 bases for V and 6 bases for J; bases not matched to a gene: 7. The CDR3 nucleotides read TGTGCCAGCAGCCAACTGGGACAGGGGAGTCAGCCCCAGCATTTT. It encodes CASSQLGQGSQPQHF.

The J gene is TRBJ1-1, the V gene TRBV5-1; no clear D. Trimming pared 4 bases from V and 1 base from J, leaving 11 bases between. CDR3 length: 14 residues. The germline CDR1 and CDR2 sequences are SGHRS and YFSETQ. DNA for the CDR3: TGCGCCAGCAGCGCCCGTGGAGGGAACACTGAAGCTTTCTTT. Translated, it gives CASSARGGNTEAFF.

This chain uses TRBV20-1 with TRBJ1-5; D gene uncertain. The CDR3 covers 11 residues. The ends were cut back, 1 base at V and 9 bases at J, with 7 bases in the middle. In germline, CDR1 is DFQATT, CDR2 SNEGSKA (reference sequence). The DNA of the CDR3 is TGCAGTGCTAGAGGCCCAGGGCCCCAGCATTTT. It encodes CSARGPGPQHF.

This clone was seen a single time. Other DNA sequences in this specimen translate into the identical CDR3. The CDR3 DNA is TGTGCCAGCAGCGTTCGGGGTTCTAGCACAGATACGCAGTATTTT. It encodes CASSVRGSSTDTQYF. The chain carries TRBV9 and TRBJ2-3; a possible D gene is TRBD2 (5 bases). CDR3 size: 15 residues. V was clipped by 2 bases and J by 0 bases, with 10 bases between them. Germline V gene data show CDR1 as SGDLS and CDR2 as YYNGEE.

The chain employs TRBV15 and TRBJ1-6, with unresolved D. The length of the CDR3 is 15 residues. Trimming removed 0 bases at V and 9 bases at J, with 12 bases between. Germline CDR1 and CDR2: LNHNV and YYDKDF (reference sequence). The CDR3 DNA reads TGTGCCACCAGCAGAGACGGGGATCGGGGTTCACCCCTCCACTTT. Amino acid sequence: CATSRDGDRGSPLHF. Full variable domain (remainder filled in from reference TRBV15 and TRBJ1-6): DAMVIQNPRYQVTQFGKPVTLSCSQTLNHNVMYWYQQKSSQAPKLLFHYYDKDFNNEADTPDNFQSRRPNTSFCFLDIRSPGLGDTAMYLCATSRDGDRGSPLHFGNGTRLTVT.

The chain recombines TRBV5-1 with TRBJ2-1; D may be TRBD2 (6 bases). CDR3 length: 14 amino acids. The germline CDR1 and CDR2 sequences are SGHRS and YFSETQ. V was clipped by 6 bases and J by 6 bases, with 16 bases between them. CDR3 sequence reads: CASIREPTSNEQFF. CDR3 coding DNA: TGCGCCAGCATCCGGGAGCCAACCTCCAATGAGCAGTTCTTC.

The chain has TRBV13 and TRBJ1-1; D remains ambiguous. V lost 5 bases, J lost 1 base, and 14 bases lay in between. The CDR3 covers 15 residues. Germline CDR1 and CDR2: PRHDT and FYEKMQ (reference sequence). The CDR3 loop reads CASSVSGEANTEAFF. The DNA of the CDR3 is TGTGCCAGCAGCGTGTCCGGGGAAGCGAACACTGAAGCTTTCTTT.

The chain couples TRBV9 to TRBJ1-5, with D possibly matching TRBD1 (6 bases). Trimming left V 4 bases short and J 8 bases short, with 13 bases between. The CDR3 length is 13 residues. Germline CDR1 SGDLS, CDR2 YYNGEE. The CDR3 here is CASSRTGSEPQHF. The CDR3 DNA sequence: TGTGCCAGCAGCCGTACAGGGTCGGAGCCCCAGCATTTT.

The chain couples TRBV30 to TRBJ2-7; D remains ambiguous. Trimming took off 2 bases at V and 4 bases at J, with 3 bases between the two ends. CDR1 is GTSNPN and CDR2 is SVGIG in the germline V gene (reference sequence). The CDR3 is 10 amino acids. The CDR3 spells CAWSPYEQYF. CDR3 DNA sequence: TGTGCCTGGAGTCCATACGAGCAGTACTTC.

In DNA form, the CDR3 reads TGTGCCAGCAGTTACTCGTGGGGGGTGGCCAATTCACCCCTCCACTTT. This gives the protein CASSYSWGVANSPLHF. This rearrangement joins TRBV6-5 to TRBJ1-6; weak D call: TRBD1 (5 bases). Per germline, CDR1 MNHEY and CDR2 SVGAGI. The CDR3 is made up of 16 amino acids. V lost 0 bases, J lost 7 bases, and 13 bases lay in between.

The genes are TRBV10-3 and TRBJ1-6; perhaps TRBD1 as D (6 bases). The CDR3 runs 15 residues. The V gene's germline CDR1 is ENHRY and CDR2 SYGVKD. Trimming took off 6 bases at V and 7 bases at J, with 16 bases between the two ends. CDR3 loop: CAIRPRDNRNSPLHF. Written as DNA, the CDR3 is TGTGCCATCAGGCCCCGGGACAATAGGAATTCACCCCTCCACTTT.

This clone was recorded once. The rearrangement links TRBV9 to TRBJ2-6, with TRBD2 matching 8 bases. This CDR3 is 17 amino acids long. Per the germline V gene, CDR1 is SGDLS and CDR2 is YYNGEE. V lost 4 bases to trimming and J lost 1 base; unmatched junction nucleotides: 7. CDR3 region: CASSPQSGGSGANVLTF. The CDR3 DNA reads TGTGCCAGCAGCCCCCAAAGCGGGGGTTCTGGGGCCAACGTCCTGACTTTC.

The chain has TRBV27 and TRBJ2-1; D possibly corresponds to TRBD1 (6 bases). This CDR3 is built from 13 residues. Trimming left V 7 bases short and J 9 bases short, with 16 bases between. CDR1 and CDR2 (germline): MNHEY, SMNVEV (reference sequence). DNA of the CDR3: TGTGCCAGCAACAAACTACAGGGATCTGAGCAGTTCTTC. As protein: CASNKLQGSEQFF.

J is TRBJ2-5 and V is TRBV5-8; TRBD2 agrees at 10 bases. Germline CDR1 SGHTS, CDR2 YDEGEE. Losses at the gene ends were 7 bases for V and 4 bases for J; bases not matched to a gene: 4. This CDR3 contains 13 residues. The DNA for the CDR3 is TGTGCCAGCCAGCGGGGGGGCCTAGAGACCCAGTACTTC. This encodes CASQRGGLETQYF.

This rearrangement joins TRBV29-1 to TRBJ2-7, with 12 nucleotides matching TRBD1. Looked up from germline, CDR1 is SQVTM and CDR2 is ANQGSEA. V shed 7 bases, J shed 5 bases, and the junction held 6 bases outside the gene matches. The CDR3 spans 13 residues. CDR3 loop: CSAEGTGGDEQYF. CDR3 in DNA: TGCAGCGCAGAAGGGACAGGGGGCGACGAGCAGTACTTC.

The chain recombines TRBV27 with TRBJ1-5; a possible D gene is TRBD1 (5 bases). Trimming left V 6 bases short and J 4 bases short, with 16 bases between. Per germline, CDR1 MNHEY and CDR2 SMNVEV (reference sequence). The CDR3 extends over 15 amino acids. The CDR3: CASRGAGLLNQPQHF. The CDR3 DNA is TGTGCCAGCAGAGGGGCCGGGCTCCTTAATCAGCCCCAGCATTTT.

This clone was seen once. The V and J genes are TRBV6-1 and TRBJ2-1; D might be TRBD1 (6 bases). This CDR3 contains 15 residues. Germline lookup yields CDR1 MNHNS and CDR2 SASEGT. Trimming stripped 4 bases from V and 5 bases from J, with 15 bases between. The CDR3 here is CASSVRRQVNNEQFF. CDR3 DNA sequence: TGTGCCAGCAGTGTACGTCGACAGGTCAACAATGAGCAGTTCTTC.

V is TRBV28 and J is TRBJ2-4; no reliable D call. Germline V gives CDR1 MDHEN, CDR2 SYDVKM. V was pared by 6 bases and J by 0 bases, with 12 bases between. The CDR3 has 15 residues. The CDR3, as DNA: TGTGCCAGCAGCGACCCGGGTCTAGCCAAAAACATTCAGTACTTC. Amino acids: CASSDPGLAKNIQYF.